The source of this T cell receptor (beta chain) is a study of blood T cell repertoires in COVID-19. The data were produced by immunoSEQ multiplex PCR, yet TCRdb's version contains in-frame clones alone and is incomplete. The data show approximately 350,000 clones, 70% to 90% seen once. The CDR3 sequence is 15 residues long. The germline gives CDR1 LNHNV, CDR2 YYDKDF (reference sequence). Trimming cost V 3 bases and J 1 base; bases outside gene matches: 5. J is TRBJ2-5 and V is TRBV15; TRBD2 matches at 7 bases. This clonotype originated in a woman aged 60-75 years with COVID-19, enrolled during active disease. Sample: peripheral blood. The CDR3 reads CATSSLRGVQETQYF. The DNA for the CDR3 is TGTGCCACCAGCAGCCTTCGGGGGGTCCAAGAGACCCAGTACTTC.